The 27 T cell receptor beta chains given below trace back to one sample, sequenced in a study of blood T cells in healthy people across ages. Then a second PCR, running about 6 to 12 cycles, was carried out with a sample-barcoded 5' primer and a J-beta primer mix. TCRdb redid the calling of the 5' RACE reads with MiXCR, one entry per CDR3 protein. The profile shows fewer than 700,000 distinct CDR3 sequences, around 41% of them singletons. Sequencing was carried out using blood. These receptors all come from a man older than 75 in good health.

This clonotype was counted at least ten times. Germline and junction disagree at one end, which may indicate a read error. The chain joins TRBV28 to TRBJ2-6, with D hard to call. Germline V lookup: CDR1 MDHEN, CDR2 SYDVKM. This CDR3 has 13 residues. The CDR3, as DNA: TGCGCCAGCAGCTTGGGTGGGGCCAACGTCCTGACTTTC. It encodes CASSLGGANVLTF.

This clonotype was observed many times. The chain combines TRBV7-2 with TRBJ2-5, with a possible D match to TRBD1 (6 bases). Between the trimmed V and J ends, which lost 4 bases and 5 bases, there was a span of 20 bases. Per the germline V gene, CDR1 is SGHTA and CDR2 is FQGNSA. The CDR3 spans 16 residues. CDR3 loop: CASSSKDTQGWETQYF. In DNA form, the CDR3 reads TGTGCCAGCAGCTCCAAGGACACCCAGGGGTGGGAGACCCAGTACTTC.

There are many counts of this clonotype. This chain uses TRBV29-1 with TRBJ1-2, with no clear D. Germline loops: CDR1 SQVTM, CDR2 ANQGSEA. The CDR3 loop spans 13 amino acids. Trimming cost V 0 bases and J 2 bases, with 7 bases left between them. The CDR3: CSVEDQVNYGYTF. The CDR3 DNA sequence: TGCAGCGTTGAAGATCAGGTGAACTATGGCTACACCTTC.

The chain recombines TRBV19 with TRBJ2-6, with D perhaps assigned TRBD1 or TRBD2 (6 bases each). The germline V gene has CDR1 LNHDA and CDR2 SQIVND (reference sequence). The CDR3 sequence is 17 residues long. Trimming left V 3 bases short and J 0 bases short, with 12 bases between. The CDR3 nucleotides are TGTGCCAGTAGTATGGCGGGACAAAGCTCTGGGGCCAACGTCCTGACTTTC. This encodes CASSMAGQSSGANVLTF.

This chain joins TRBV7-8 and TRBJ1-5; D remains ambiguous. The CDR3 has 14 amino acids. The germline V gene has CDR1 SGHVS and CDR2 FQNEAQ. V was clipped by 4 bases and J by 1 base, with 8 bases between them. DNA for the CDR3: TGTGCCAGCAGCTCTGCGCAGAGCAATCAGCCCCAGCATTTT. It encodes CASSSAQSNQPQHF.

This clonotype was recorded a few times. The CDR3 bases are TGTGCCAGCAGCTCGTTTCTCGGGGGCGAGCAGTACTTC. Encoded protein: CASSSFLGGEQYF. The V call is TRBV12-3 or TRBV12-4, the J call TRBJ2-7; D is perhaps TRBD2 (6 bases). V lost 6 bases and J lost 6, with 15 bases in between. This CDR3 region has 13 residues.

This clonotype was seen only once. One junction end disagrees with the germline gene, perhaps due to a read error. The J gene is TRBJ1-6, the V gene TRBV2; D unclear. Germline CDR1 is SNHLY and CDR2 is FYNNEI. This CDR3 has 13 amino acids. This CDR3 reads CATSRDINSPLHF. The CDR3 bases are TGTGCCACCAGTCGGGATATAAATTCACCCCTCCACTTT.

The CDR3 bases are TGTGCCAGCAGCCGGACTAGCAGCAATGAGCAGTACTTC. This gives the protein CASSRTSSNEQYF. The chain joins TRBV7-3 to TRBJ2-7; 8 positions match TRBD2. V lost 5 bases, J lost 7 bases, and 7 bases stayed unmatched. This CDR3 contains 13 residues. Germline assignment: CDR1 SGHTA and CDR2 FQGTGA.

CDR3 DNA sequence: TGTGCCAGCAGCGTAAGATCGGCCACCTTAGAAGCTTTCTTT. This translates into CASSVRSATLEAFF. This rearrangement joins TRBV13 to TRBJ1-1; D gene ambiguous. V was pared by 5 bases and J by 8 bases, with 18 bases between. The V gene's germline CDR1 is PRHDT and CDR2 FYEKMQ (reference sequence). This CDR3 region has 14 residues.

This clonotype turned up a few times. This chain uses TRBV2 with TRBJ1-2; D is perhaps TRBD1 (5 bases). There are 15 residues in the CDR3. The germline V gene encodes CDR1 SNHLY and CDR2 FYNNEI. The V gene lost 7 bases and the J gene lost 8 bases, with 23 bases spanning the gap. For the CDR3, the DNA is TGTGCCAGCACCGAACAATCCACAGGCCATTGGGGCTACACCTTC. This encodes CASTEQSTGHWGYTF.

About this clonotype itself: A junction end diverges from the germline sequence, so it may reflect a read error. The J gene is TRBJ1-6, the V gene TRBV5-1; 8 bases are a match to TRBD1. In germline, CDR1 is SGHRS, CDR2 YFSETQ. The CDR3 loop spans 14 amino acids. CDR3 sequence reads: CAGSADRANSPLHF. The CDR3 bases are TGCGCCGGCAGCGCGGACAGGGCGAATTCACCCCTCCACTTT.

This clonotype was seen a handful of times. The chain is built from TRBV9 and TRBJ2-3; tentatively, D is TRBD2 (7 bases). Germline lookup yields CDR1 SGDLS and CDR2 YYNGEE. Trimming cost V 0 bases and J 1 base, with 12 bases left between them. This CDR3 comprises 16 residues. DNA for the CDR3: TGTGCCAGCAGCGTAGTAGGGGGGGCCGGCACAGATACGCAGTATTTT. As protein: CASSVVGGAGTDTQYF.

The gene calls are TRBV20-1 and TRBJ2-7; 14 bases match TRBD2. The end of the DNA aligns better with TRBJ2-4, so the J call may be wrong. The CDR3 extends over 17 amino acids. CDR1 DFQATT and CDR2 SNEGSKA come from the germline V gene (reference sequence). The CDR3 coding sequence is TGCAGTGCCGTGACTAGCGGGGGGGCCGGAGTCTCGAACATTCAGTACTTC. It specifies CSAVTSGGAGVSNIQYF.

There are many counts of this clonotype. V and J are TRBV29-1 and TRBJ2-7, with 9 bases matching TRBD2. V shed 6 bases and J 2 bases; nucleotides not matched to a gene: 5. Germline loops: CDR1 SQVTM, CDR2 ANQGSEA. The CDR3 length is 13 residues. CDR3 region: CSVPLAGTYEQYF. In DNA form, the CDR3 reads TGCAGCGTCCCTCTAGCGGGGACCTACGAGCAGTACTTC.

CDR3 DNA: TGTGCCAGCAGCCGCCGGAGTGCTGAAGCTTTCTTT. Its protein product is CASSRRSAEAFF. The chain recombines TRBV3-1 with TRBJ1-1; D is ambiguous. Looked up from germline, CDR1 is LGHDT and CDR2 is YNNKEL (reference sequence). Trimming removed 4 bases at V and 6 bases at J, with 9 bases between. This CDR3 comprises 12 residues.

The chain employs TRBV30 and TRBJ2-5; D is unclear. Germline CDR1 reads GTSNPN; CDR2 reads SVGIG (reference sequence). With 3 bases removed from V and 5 bases from J, the gap between germline ends came to 7 bases. This CDR3 comprises 11 residues. This CDR3 reads CAWSFRETQYF. The CDR3 DNA reads as TGTGCCTGGAGCTTTCGTGAGACCCAGTACTTC.

This clonotype was detected only a few times. The V and J genes are TRBV10-3 and TRBJ2-7; the match to TRBD1 covers 7 bases. Germline V gene sequence: CDR1 ENHRY, CDR2 SYGVKD. The CDR3 length is 12 residues. After removal of 5 bases from V and 3 bases from J, the junction contained 1 base not matched to a gene. CDR3 DNA sequence: TGTGCCATCAGTACAGGGGTCTACGAGCAGTACTTC. Translating gives CAISTGVYEQYF.

The sample holds a few counts of this clonotype. The chain uses TRBV7-9 and TRBJ2-5, with 7 bases lining up with TRBD1. Trimming cost V 1 base and J 6 bases; bases outside gene matches: 14. The CDR3 length is 17 residues. Germline V lookup: CDR1 SEHNR, CDR2 FQNEAQ (reference sequence). CDR3 DNA sequence: TGTGCCAGCAGCTTAGAAGACAAAAGACAGGGCCGGAAGACCCAGTACTTC. Translation gives CASSLEDKRQGRKTQYF. Supplemented by reference TRBV7-9 and TRBJ2-5, the full variable domain reads DTGVSQNPRHKITKRGQNVTFRCDPISEHNRLYWYRQTLGQGPEFLTYFQNEAQLEKSRLLSDRFSAERPKGSFSTLEIQRTEQGDSAMYLCASSLEDKRQGRKTQYFGPGTRLLVL.

The rearrangement links TRBV20-1 to TRBJ2-1, with D possibly being TRBD2 (5 bases). The V gene lost 5 bases and the J gene lost 9 bases, with 8 bases spanning the gap. Germline values: CDR1 DFQATT, CDR2 SNEGSKA (reference sequence). CDR3 length: 10 residues. This CDR3 reads CSARLAEQFF. The CDR3 region has the DNA TGCAGTGCTCGGCTAGCTGAGCAGTTCTTC.

This clonotype was seen many times. The rearrangement joins TRBV20-1 to TRBJ1-1; D is possibly TRBD1 (6 bases). The CDR3 consists of 13 residues. Trimming stripped 6 bases from V and 3 bases from J, with 14 bases between. Per the germline V gene, CDR1 is DFQATT and CDR2 is SNEGSKA (reference sequence). CDR3 nucleotide sequence: TGCAGTGCCCAGAGGGACACCGACACTGAAGCTTTCTTT. It codes for CSAQRDTDTEAFF.

This chain connects TRBV7-2 to TRBJ2-4; maybe TRBD1 (5 bases). The DNA end favors TRBJ2-7, so the J call may be wrong. This CDR3 has 15 amino acids. Germline CDR1 is SGHTA and CDR2 is FQGNSA. CDR3 in DNA: TGTGCCAGCAGCTTAAGAACGCCAGGGAACTACGAGCAGTACTTC. Amino acid sequence: CASSLRTPGNYEQYF.

This clonotype was seen a single time. The chain employs TRBV28 and TRBJ1-2; the D is unclear. Per the germline V gene, CDR1 is MDHEN and CDR2 is SYDVKM. CDR3 length equals 13 residues. Between the trimmed V and J ends, which lost 6 bases and 7 bases, there was a span of 15 bases. CDR3 protein: CASSPDSYRGYTF. In DNA form, the CDR3 reads TGTGCCAGCAGCCCTGACTCGTATCGTGGCTACACCTTC.

This clonotype occurred once. CDR3 in amino acids: CSARFTGPRGYTF. In DNA form, the CDR3 reads TGCAGTGCCCGCTTCACGGGACCGCGAGGCTACACCTTC. The rearrangement links TRBV20-1 to TRBJ1-2, with D possibly being TRBD1 (5 bases). V lost 6 bases, J lost 8 bases, and 19 bases lay in between. Germline V gives CDR1 DFQATT, CDR2 SNEGSKA (reference sequence). The CDR3 has 13 residues.

V gene TRBV20-1 combines with J gene TRBJ2-7, with D possibly being TRBD2 (6 bases). The CDR3 sequence is 14 residues long. CDR1 is DFQATT and CDR2 is SNEGSKA in the germline V gene (reference sequence). V dropped 1 base and J dropped 7 bases, with 17 bases sitting between them. The CDR3 reads CSARAGEAMREQYF. The CDR3 DNA reads TGCAGTGCTAGAGCGGGAGAGGCAATGAGGGAGCAGTACTTC.

This clonotype occurred a few times. This chain joins TRBV20-1 and TRBJ1-2; D gene uncertain. Trimming took 3 bases from V and 7 from J, leaving 9 bases between them. In germline, CDR1 is DFQATT, CDR2 SNEGSKA (reference sequence). The CDR3 loop spans 11 amino acids. The CDR3 loop is CSASQSTGYTF. Here the CDR3 DNA reads TGCAGTGCTAGCCAGAGTACTGGCTACACCTTC.

V gene TRBV20-1 combines with J gene TRBJ2-5, with D uncertain. The CDR3 loop spans 15 amino acids. With 0 bases removed from V and 3 bases from J, the gap between germline ends came to 14 bases. Germline assignment: CDR1 DFQATT and CDR2 SNEGSKA (reference sequence). DNA of the CDR3: TGCAGTGCTAGAGATAGTTATACGAGAAAAGAGACCCAGTACTTC. Protein product: CSARDSYTRKETQYF.

This clonotype was detected ten times or more. V gene TRBV10-2 combines with J gene TRBJ2-5, with 10 nucleotides matching TRBD1. This CDR3 is built from 14 residues. J lost 5 bases, V lost 5 bases, and 5 bases had no gene match. Per the germline V gene, CDR1 is WSHSY and CDR2 is SAAADI. CDR3 nucleotide sequence: TGCGCCAGCAGTACCGGACAGGGGGTGGAGACCCAGTACTTC. It translates to CASSTGQGVETQYF.